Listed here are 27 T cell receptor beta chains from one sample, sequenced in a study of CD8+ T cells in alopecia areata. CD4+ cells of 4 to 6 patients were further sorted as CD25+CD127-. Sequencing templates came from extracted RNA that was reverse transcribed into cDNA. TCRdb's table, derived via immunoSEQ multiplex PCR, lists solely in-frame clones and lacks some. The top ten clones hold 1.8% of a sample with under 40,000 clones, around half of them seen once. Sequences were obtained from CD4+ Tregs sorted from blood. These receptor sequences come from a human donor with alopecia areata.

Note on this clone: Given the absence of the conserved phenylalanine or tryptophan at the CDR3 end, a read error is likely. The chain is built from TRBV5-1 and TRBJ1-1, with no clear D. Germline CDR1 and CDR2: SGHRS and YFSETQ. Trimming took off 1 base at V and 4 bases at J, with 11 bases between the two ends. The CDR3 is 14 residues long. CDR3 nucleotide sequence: TGCGCCAGCAGCTTGCAGCCCCGAGCCACTGAAGCTTTCTCT. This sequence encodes CASSLQPRATEAFS.

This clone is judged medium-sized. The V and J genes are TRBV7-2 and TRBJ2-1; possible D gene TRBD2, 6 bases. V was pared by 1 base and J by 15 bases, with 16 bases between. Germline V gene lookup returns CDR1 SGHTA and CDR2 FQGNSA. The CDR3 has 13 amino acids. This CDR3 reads CASSLVAAGPSFF. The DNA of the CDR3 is TGTGCCAGCAGCTTAGTTGCTGCGGGGCCTTCGTTCTTC.

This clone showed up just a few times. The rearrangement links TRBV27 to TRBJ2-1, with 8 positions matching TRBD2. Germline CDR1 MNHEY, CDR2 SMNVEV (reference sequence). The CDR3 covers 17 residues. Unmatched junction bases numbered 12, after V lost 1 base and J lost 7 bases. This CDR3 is CASSLWTGGPSGNEQFF. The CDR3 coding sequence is TGTGCCAGCAGTTTATGGACGGGAGGGCCCTCCGGTAATGAGCAGTTCTTC.

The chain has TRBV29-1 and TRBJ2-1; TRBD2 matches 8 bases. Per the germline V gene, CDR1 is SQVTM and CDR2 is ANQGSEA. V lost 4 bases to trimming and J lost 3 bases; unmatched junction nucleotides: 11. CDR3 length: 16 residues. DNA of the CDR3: TGCAGCGTTGCTATTTGGACTAGCCCTTTCTACAATGAGCAGTTCTTC. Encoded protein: CSVAIWTSPFYNEQFF.

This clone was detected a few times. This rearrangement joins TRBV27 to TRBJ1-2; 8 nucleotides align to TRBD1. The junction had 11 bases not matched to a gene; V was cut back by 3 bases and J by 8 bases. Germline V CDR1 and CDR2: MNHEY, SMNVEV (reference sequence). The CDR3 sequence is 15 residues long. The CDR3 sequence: CASSFRAGGAEGYTF. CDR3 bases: TGTGCCAGCAGTTTCCGCGCAGGGGGCGCGGAAGGCTACACCTTC.

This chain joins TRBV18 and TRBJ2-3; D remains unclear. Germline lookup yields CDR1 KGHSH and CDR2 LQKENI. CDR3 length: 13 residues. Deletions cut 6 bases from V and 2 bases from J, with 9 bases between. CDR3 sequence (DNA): TGTGCCAGCTCCCTCCCAAACACAGATACGCAGTATTTT. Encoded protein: CASSLPNTDTQYF. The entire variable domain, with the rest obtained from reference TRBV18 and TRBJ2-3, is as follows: NAGVMQNPRHLVRRRGQEARLRCSPMKGHSHVYWYRQLPEEGLKFMVYLQKENIIDESGMPKERFSAEFPKEGPSILRIQQVVRGDSAAYFCASSLPNTDTQYFGPGTRLTVL.

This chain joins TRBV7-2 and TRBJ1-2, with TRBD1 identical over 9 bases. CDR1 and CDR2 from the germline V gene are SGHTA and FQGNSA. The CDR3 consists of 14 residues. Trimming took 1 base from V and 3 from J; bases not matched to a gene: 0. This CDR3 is CASSLGTGDYGYTF. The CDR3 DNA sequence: TGTGCCAGCAGCTTAGGGACAGGGGACTATGGCTACACCTTC.

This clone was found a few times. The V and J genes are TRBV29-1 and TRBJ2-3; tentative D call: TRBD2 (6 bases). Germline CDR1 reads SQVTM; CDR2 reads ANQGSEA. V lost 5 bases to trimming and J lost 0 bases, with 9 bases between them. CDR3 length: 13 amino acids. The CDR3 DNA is TGCAGCGTTCTGGGGGGAAGCACAGATACGCAGTATTTT. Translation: CSVLGGSTDTQYF.

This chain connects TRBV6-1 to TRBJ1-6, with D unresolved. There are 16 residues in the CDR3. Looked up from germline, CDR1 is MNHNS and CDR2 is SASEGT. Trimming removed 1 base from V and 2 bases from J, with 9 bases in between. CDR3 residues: CASSEDGITYNSPLHF. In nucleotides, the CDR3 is TGTGCCAGCAGTGAAGATGGGATCACCTATAATTCACCCCTCCACTTT.

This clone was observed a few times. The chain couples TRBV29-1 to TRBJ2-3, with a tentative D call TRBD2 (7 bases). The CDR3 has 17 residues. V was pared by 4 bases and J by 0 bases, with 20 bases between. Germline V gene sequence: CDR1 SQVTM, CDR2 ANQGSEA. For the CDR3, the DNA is TGCAGCGTTGCCTCGGGGGGCCCGTTTGGGAGCACAGATACGCAGTATTTT. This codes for CSVASGGPFGSTDTQYF.

The CDR3 spells CASSLGQGRSWTIYF. The CDR3 DNA follows: TGCGCCAGCAGCCTCGGACAGGGGAGGAGTTGGACCATATATTTT. V and J are TRBV5-1 and TRBJ1-3; TRBD1 matches 9 bases. The CDR3 runs 15 residues. V gave up 4 bases and J gave up 10 bases; unmatched junction bases: 12. Germline CDR1 and CDR2: SGHRS and YFSETQ.

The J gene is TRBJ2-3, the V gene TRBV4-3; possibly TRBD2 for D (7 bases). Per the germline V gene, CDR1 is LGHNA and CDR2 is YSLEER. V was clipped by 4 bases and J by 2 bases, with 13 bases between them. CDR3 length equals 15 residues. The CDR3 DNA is TGCGCCAGCAGCCCTCAGGGGAGGGACACAGATACGCAGTATTTT. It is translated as CASSPQGRDTDTQYF.

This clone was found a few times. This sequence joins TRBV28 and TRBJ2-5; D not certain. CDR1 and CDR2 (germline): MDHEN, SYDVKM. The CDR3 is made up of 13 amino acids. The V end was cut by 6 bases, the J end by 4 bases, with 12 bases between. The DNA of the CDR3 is TGTGCCAGCAGATCCCGGGTGGGAGAGACCCAGTACTTC. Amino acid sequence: CASRSRVGETQYF.

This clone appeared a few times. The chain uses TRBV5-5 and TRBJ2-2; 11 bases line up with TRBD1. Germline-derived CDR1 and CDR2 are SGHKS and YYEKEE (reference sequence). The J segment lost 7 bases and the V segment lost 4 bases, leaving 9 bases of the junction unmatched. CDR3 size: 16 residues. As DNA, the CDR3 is TGTGCCAGCAGCCTCTGGACAGGGGGCATTGGCGGGGAGCTGTTTTTT. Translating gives CASSLWTGGIGGELFF.

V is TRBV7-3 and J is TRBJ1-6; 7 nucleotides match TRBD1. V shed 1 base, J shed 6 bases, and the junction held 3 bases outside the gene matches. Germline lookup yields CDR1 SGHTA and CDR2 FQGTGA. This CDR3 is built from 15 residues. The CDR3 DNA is TGTGCCAGCAGCTTAAGTGGGACAGCTAATTCACCCCTCCACTTT. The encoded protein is CASSLSGTANSPLHF.

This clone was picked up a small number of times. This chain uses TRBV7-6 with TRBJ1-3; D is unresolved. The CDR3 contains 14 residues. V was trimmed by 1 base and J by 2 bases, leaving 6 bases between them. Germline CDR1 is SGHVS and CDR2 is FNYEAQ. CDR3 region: CASSLGPTGNTIYF. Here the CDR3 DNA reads TGTGCCAGCAGCTTAGGGCCCACTGGAAACACCATATATTTT.

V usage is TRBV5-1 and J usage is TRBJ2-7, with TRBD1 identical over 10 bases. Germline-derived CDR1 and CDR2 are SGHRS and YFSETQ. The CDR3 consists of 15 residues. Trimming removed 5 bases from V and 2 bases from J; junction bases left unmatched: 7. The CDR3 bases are TGCGCCAGCAGGCTAATGACAGGGGGCGCCTACGAGCAGTACTTC. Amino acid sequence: CASRLMTGGAYEQYF.

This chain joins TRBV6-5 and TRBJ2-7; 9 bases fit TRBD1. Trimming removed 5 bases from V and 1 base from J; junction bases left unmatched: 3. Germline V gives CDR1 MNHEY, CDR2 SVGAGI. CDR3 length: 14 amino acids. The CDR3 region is CASSMDRGSYEQYF. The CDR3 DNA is TGTGCCAGCAGTATGGACAGGGGTTCCTACGAGCAGTACTTC.

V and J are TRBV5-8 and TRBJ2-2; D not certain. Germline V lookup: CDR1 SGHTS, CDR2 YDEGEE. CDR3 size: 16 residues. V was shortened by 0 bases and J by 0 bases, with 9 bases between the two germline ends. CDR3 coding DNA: TGTGCCAGCAGCTTGGGGACGACTTCGAACACCGGGGAGCTGTTTTTT. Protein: CASSLGTTSNTGELFF.

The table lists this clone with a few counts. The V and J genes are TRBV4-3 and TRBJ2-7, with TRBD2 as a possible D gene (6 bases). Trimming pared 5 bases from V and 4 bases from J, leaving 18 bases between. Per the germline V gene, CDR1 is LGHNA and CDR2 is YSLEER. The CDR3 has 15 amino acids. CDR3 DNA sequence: TGCGCCAGCAGCTCCACCAGGGACTCCCAATACGAGCAGTACTTC. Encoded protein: CASSSTRDSQYEQYF.

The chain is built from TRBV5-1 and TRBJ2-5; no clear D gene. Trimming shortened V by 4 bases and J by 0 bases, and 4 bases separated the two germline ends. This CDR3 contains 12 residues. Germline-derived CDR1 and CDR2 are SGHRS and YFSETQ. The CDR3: CASSQYQETQYF. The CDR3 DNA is TGCGCCAGCAGCCAGTACCAAGAGACCCAGTACTTC.

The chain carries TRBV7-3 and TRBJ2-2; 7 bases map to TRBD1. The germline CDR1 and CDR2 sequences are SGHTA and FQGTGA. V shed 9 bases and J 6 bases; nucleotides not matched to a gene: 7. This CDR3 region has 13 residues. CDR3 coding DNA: TGTGCCAGTGCAGGGGGTAACGCCGGGGAGCTGTTTTTT. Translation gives CASAGGNAGELFF.

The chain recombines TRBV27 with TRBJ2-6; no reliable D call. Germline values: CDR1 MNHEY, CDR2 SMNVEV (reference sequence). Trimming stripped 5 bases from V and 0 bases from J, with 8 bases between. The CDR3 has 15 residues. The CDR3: CASSPTSSGANVLTF. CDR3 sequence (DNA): TGTGCCAGCAGTCCTACCAGCTCTGGGGCCAACGTCCTGACTTTC.

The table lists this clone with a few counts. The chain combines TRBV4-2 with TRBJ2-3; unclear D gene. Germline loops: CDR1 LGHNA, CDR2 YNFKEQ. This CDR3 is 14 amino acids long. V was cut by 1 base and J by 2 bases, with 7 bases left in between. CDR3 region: CASSQADTTDTQYF. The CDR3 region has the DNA TGTGCCAGCAGCCAAGCCGACACCACAGATACGCAGTATTTT.

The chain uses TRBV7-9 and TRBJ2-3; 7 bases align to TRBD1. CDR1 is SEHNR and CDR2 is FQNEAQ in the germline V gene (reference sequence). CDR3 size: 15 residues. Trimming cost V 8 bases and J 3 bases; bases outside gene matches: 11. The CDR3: CASGSTGLGTDTQYF. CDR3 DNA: TGTGCCAGCGGTTCGACAGGGTTGGGAACAGATACGCAGTATTTT.

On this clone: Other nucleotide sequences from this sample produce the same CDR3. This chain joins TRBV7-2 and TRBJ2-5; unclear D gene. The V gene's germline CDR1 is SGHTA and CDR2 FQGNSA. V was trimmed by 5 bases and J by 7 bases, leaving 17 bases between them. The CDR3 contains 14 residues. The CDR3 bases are TGTGCCAGCAGCCTAGGTACTACAGCTGGGACCCAGTACTTC. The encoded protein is CASSLGTTAGTQYF.

DNA for the CDR3: TGTGCCAGCAGCACCGGCGGTCTAGCGGGAGTCTACGAGCAGTACTTC. Its translation: CASSTGGLAGVYEQYF. The rearrangement links TRBV5-4 to TRBJ2-7, with 10 bases matching TRBD2. Looked up from germline, CDR1 is SGHNT and CDR2 is YYREEE (reference sequence). The V and J ends lost 4 bases and 3 bases, in that order; junction bases with no gene match: 10. The CDR3 runs 16 residues.